Listed here are 8 T cell receptor beta chains from one sample, sequenced in a study of OX40 agonist ivuxolimab in advanced cancers. The library was prepared using the immunoSEQ multiplex PCR assay. The table was pulled from immuneACCESS by TCRdb, which kept in-frame rearrangements only. Such tables lose some clones; where checked, under half of the loss comes from unresolved V genes, and the rest has no known cause. For this sample the table gives more than 40,000 clones, of which over 75% were detected only once. Approximately 2% of the sample is held by the ten biggest clonotypes. Material: CD4+ or CD8+ T cells sorted from blood, obtained in a trial of the OX40 agonist ivuxolimab. The receptors were sampled from an adult with an advanced solid tumor such as melanoma, head and neck, liver or kidney cancer.

J is TRBJ1-2 and V is TRBV30; 11 bases map to TRBD1. Germline trimming cut 0 bases from V and 8 bases from J; bases unmatched to any gene: 2. The CDR3 totals 13 residues. Germline V lookup: CDR1 GTSNPN, CDR2 SVGIG (reference sequence). The CDR3 region is CAWSVRTGGGYTF. CDR3 nucleotides: TGTGCCTGGAGTGTACGGACAGGGGGCGGCTACACCTTC.

This clone occurred once. The chain carries TRBV7-9 and TRBJ2-3, with 9 bases identical to TRBD1. Trimming cost V 5 bases and J 10 bases; bases outside gene matches: 16. Germline values: CDR1 SEHNR, CDR2 FQNEAQ (reference sequence). The CDR3 loop spans 16 amino acids. The CDR3 coding sequence is TGTGCCAGCAGCGCTCGAACAGGGGGCCTTGGGAGGCCGCAGTATTTT. Translated, it gives CASSARTGGLGRPQYF.

V gene TRBV4-2 combines with J gene TRBJ2-3, with a weak D call TRBD2 (5 bases). V was shortened by 8 bases and J by 1 base, with 13 bases between the two germline ends. The CDR3 is 14 residues long. CDR1 LGHNA and CDR2 YNFKEQ come from the germline V gene. CDR3 DNA: TGTGCCAGCTCTTATACTAGAGGCACAGATACGCAGTATTTT. It yields the protein CASSYTRGTDTQYF.

The V gene is TRBV10-2, the J gene TRBJ2-5; 9 bases map to TRBD2. The CDR3 loop spans 17 amino acids. Germline assignment: CDR1 WSHSY and CDR2 SAAADI. V lost 2 bases, J lost 4 bases, and 11 bases stayed unmatched. This chain's CDR3 is CASSEMTSGTNGETQYF. DNA of the CDR3: TGCGCCAGCAGTGAGATGACTAGCGGTACAAACGGAGAGACCCAGTACTTC.

The gene calls are TRBV4-2 and TRBJ2-5, with a possible D match to TRBD1 (6 bases). V was cut by 3 bases and J by 7 bases, with 21 bases left in between. The CDR3 has 16 amino acids. CDR1 and CDR2 (germline): LGHNA, YNFKEQ. CDR3 nucleotide sequence: TGTGCCAGCAGCCAGGACAGTACCTCTCCAAGATGGACCCAGTACTTC. Residues: CASSQDSTSPRWTQYF.

The chain has TRBV5-6 and TRBJ2-7, with 7 bases matching TRBD1. V was clipped by 4 bases and J by 4 bases; unmatched bases: 5. CDR3 length: 13 amino acids. Germline V gene lookup returns CDR1 SGHDT and CDR2 YYEEEE. The CDR3, as DNA: TGTGCCAGCAGCGCCTTACAGGGGTACGAGCAGTACTTC. Translated, it gives CASSALQGYEQYF.

This chain links TRBV4-2 with TRBJ2-5; no reliable D call. Per the germline V gene, CDR1 is LGHNA and CDR2 is YNFKEQ. Trimming removed 5 bases from V and 5 bases from J, with 15 bases in between. There are 14 residues in the CDR3. For the CDR3, the DNA is TGTGCCAGCAGCTCCACACAAAGTCGGGAGACCCAGTACTTC. Amino acid sequence: CASSSTQSRETQYF.

Only one count was recorded for this clone. The chain joins TRBV30 to TRBJ2-7; D uncertain. Germline V gene sequence: CDR1 GTSNPN, CDR2 SVGIG (reference sequence). There are 13 residues in the CDR3. V shed 1 base and J shed 3 bases, with 10 bases lying between them. This CDR3 reads CAWSGVLIYEQYF. CDR3 nucleotides: TGTGCCTGGAGTGGGGTCCTCATCTACGAGCAGTACTTC.